The rows below give T cell receptor beta chains drawn from one sample of a study of Ad26.COV2.S vaccination and SARS-CoV-2 variants. Data came from immunoSEQ multiplex PCR; TCRdb stores just in-frame clones and leaves some out. The sample lists roughly 400,000 clones, around 92% occurring once. The sample here was peripheral blood, taken in a trial of Ad26.COV2.S vaccine versus placebo. The receptors shown here come from a person between 18 and 65 years old who received the Ad26.COV2.S COVID-19 vaccine or a placebo. The CDR3 runs from the conserved cysteine through the conserved F or W. Each record gives: clone size, D gene, J gene, V gene, CDR3 protein, CDR3 DNA. D genes are given only for firm matches. Clone size appears in some rows only: once, few, many, or a class for an expanded clone.

once NA TRBJ1-2 TRBV27 CASSSGTPRGDYGYTF TGTGCCAGCAGTTCCGGTACACCCCGCGGGGACTATGGCTACACCTTC
NA NA TRBJ1-4 TRBV9 CASSVGEANEKLFF TGTGCCAGCAGCGTAGGCGAGGCTAATGAAAAACTGTTTTTT
NA NA TRBJ1-2 TRBV24-1 CATSDTTWGGYTF TGTGCCACCAGTGACACAACGTGGGGTGGCTACACCTTC
NA NA TRBJ1-6 TRBV7-8 CASSQSGARNSPLHF TGTGCCAGCAGCCAATCAGGCGCGCGGAATTCACCCCTCCACTTT
NA NA TRBJ1-1 TRBV7-2 CASSPTGYQNTEAFF TGTGCCAGCAGTCCGACAGGTTACCAGAACACTGAAGCTTTCTTT
NA NA TRBJ1-5 TRBV10-3 CAISESQGLNQPQHF TGTGCCATCAGTGAGTCGCAGGGTCTAAATCAGCCCCAGCATTTT
NA NA TRBJ2-2 TRBV4-3 CASSLWGDMDTGELFF TGCGCCAGCAGCCTATGGGGGGATATGGACACCGGGGAGCTGTTTTTT
NA NA TRBJ1-2 TRBV28 CASSLGARYGYTF TGTGCCAGCTCACTCGGGGCAAGGTATGGCTACACCTTC
NA NA TRBJ2-4 TRBV2 CASGGSKNIQYF TGTGCCAGCGGGGGGTCCAAAAACATTCAGTACTTC
once TRBD2 TRBJ2-5 TRBV3-1/TRBV3-2 CASSRSSGRETQYF TGTGCCAGCAGCAGATCTAGCGGTAGGGAGACCCAGTACTTC